A single sample gave rise to the 21 T cell receptor beta chains below, sequenced in a study of regulatory T cells in long-lasting Graves disease. Indicated time point: persistent/refractory GD, antithyroid drugs over 5 years with positive TRAb. Preparation of the TCR library used RNA extracted from PBMCs. HTBI primers from iRepertoire and Arm-PCR of CDR3 regions yielded the TCR beta libraries. TCRdb itself ran the multiplex PCR reads through MiXCR, one entry per CDR3 protein. The table has roughly 500,000 distinct CDR3 sequences, roughly 21% seen once. Source: peripheral blood mononuclear cells (PBMCs), taken when the disease was refractory, from a patient treated with antithyroid drugs. The receptors here all came from a female donor with Graves disease.

This clonotype was counted many times. This sequence joins TRBV2 and TRBJ1-5, with D unclear. This CDR3 comprises 15 residues. Germline values: CDR1 SNHLY, CDR2 FYNNEI. Trimming left V 6 bases short and J 1 base short, with 13 bases between. Here the CDR3 reads CASREFRESNQPQHF. CDR3 sequence (DNA): TGTGCCAGCAGGGAATTCCGGGAGAGCAATCAGCCCCAGCATTTT.

The chain employs TRBV27 and TRBJ1-2; TRBD1 aligns across 8 bases. The CDR3 is 16 amino acids. The ends lost 0 bases at V and 4 bases at J; junction bases unmatched: 7. The germline V gene encodes CDR1 MNHEY and CDR2 SMNVEV (reference sequence). The CDR3: CASSLSKQGGLYGYTF. DNA for the CDR3: TGTGCCAGCAGTTTATCGAAACAGGGGGGGCTCTATGGCTACACCTTC.

The chain uses TRBV28 and TRBJ2-3; 7 bases are a match to TRBD1. The CDR3 is 15 residues long. The germline V gene encodes CDR1 MDHEN and CDR2 SYDVKM. Germline trimming cut 5 bases from V and 2 bases from J; bases unmatched to any gene: 7. The CDR3 DNA sequence: TGTGCCAGCAGTCAAGGACAGGAGTTCACAGATACGCAGTATTTT. It encodes CASSQGQEFTDTQYF.

This clonotype was observed at least ten times. The chain joins TRBV5-6 to TRBJ1-1; maybe TRBD1 (6 bases). CDR3 length equals 16 residues. V lost 0 bases and J 1 base, leaving 13 bases between the germline ends. Germline CDR1 reads SGHDT; CDR2 reads YYEEEE. The CDR3 loop is CASSLAGGQQNTEAFF. For the CDR3, the DNA is TGTGCCAGCAGCTTGGCCGGGGGGCAGCAGAACACTGAAGCTTTCTTT.

This clonotype was observed a handful of times. This chain connects TRBV19 to TRBJ2-5, with 8 positions matching TRBD1. This CDR3 region has 13 residues. With V trimmed by 4 bases and J by 7 bases, 5 bases remained unmatched. In germline, CDR1 is LNHDA, CDR2 SQIVND (reference sequence). The CDR3 bases are TGTGCCAGTAGTAGAGATGGACAGGGGACCCAGTACTTC. Its protein is CASSRDGQGTQYF.

This chain uses TRBV27 with TRBJ2-3; 11 bases match TRBD2. CDR3 length equals 17 residues. After removal of 6 bases from V and 0 bases from J, the junction contained 8 bases not matched to a gene. CDR1 and CDR2 from the germline V gene are MNHEY and SMNVEV (reference sequence). Here the CDR3 reads CASRKLAGVASTDTQYF. CDR3 DNA sequence: TGTGCCAGCAGAAAACTAGCGGGGGTAGCTAGCACAGATACGCAGTATTTT.

At least ten counts were recorded for this clonotype. The chain joins TRBV28 to TRBJ2-5; TRBD1 aligns across 11 bases. The CDR3 covers 16 residues. Looked up from germline, CDR1 is MDHEN and CDR2 is SYDVKM. The ends lost 5 bases at V and 2 bases at J; junction bases unmatched: 7. CDR3 nucleotide sequence: TGTGCCAGCAGTAGCGGACAGGGGGCTTGGCAAGAGACCCAGTACTTC. It encodes CASSSGQGAWQETQYF.

The gene calls are TRBV12-3 or TRBV12-4 and TRBJ2-5; 15 bases fit TRBD2. The trim removed 5 bases at V and 3 bases at J, leaving 4 bases unmatched. The CDR3 is 16 amino acids. In DNA, the CDR3 is TGTGCCAGCAGTGGACTAGCGGGAGGGCCAAAAGAGACCCAGTACTTC. Encoded protein: CASSGLAGGPKETQYF.

This clonotype has at least ten counts. V is TRBV7-2 and J is TRBJ2-2; D might be TRBD1 or TRBD2, each matching 5 bases. The CDR3 consists of 16 residues. Deletions cut 5 bases from V and 4 bases from J, with 17 bases between. Per germline, CDR1 SGHTA and CDR2 FQGNSA. The CDR3 DNA reads TGTGCCAGCAGCCGTCCCGGGGTGAGGGGCACCGGGGAGCTGTTTTTT. It encodes CASSRPGVRGTGELFF.

This clonotype turned up a few times. Here the CDR3 reads CASSLPAGGGETQYF. Written as DNA, the CDR3 is TGTGCCAGCAGCTTACCGGCAGGGGGCGGGGAGACCCAGTACTTC. The rearrangement uses TRBV7-8 and TRBJ2-5; 8 nucleotides match TRBD1. From germline, CDR1 is SGHVS and CDR2 FQNEAQ. The CDR3 consists of 15 residues. The trim removed 2 bases at V and 5 bases at J, leaving 7 bases unmatched.

The chain is built from TRBV20-1 and TRBJ2-2, with D possibly being TRBD1 or TRBD2 (5 bases each). The CDR3 runs 12 residues. Trimming left V 6 bases short and J 5 bases short, with 10 bases between. Germline V gene data show CDR1 as DFQATT and CDR2 as SNEGSKA (reference sequence). As DNA, the CDR3 is TGCAGTGCAGGGACCATGACCGGGGAGCTGTTTTTT. The encoded protein is CSAGTMTGELFF.

The gene calls are TRBV4-1 and TRBJ2-7, with TRBD1 matching over 9 bases. The germline V gene encodes CDR1 MGHRA and CDR2 YSYEKL. Unmatched junction bases numbered 10, after V lost 4 bases and J lost 3 bases. The CDR3 extends over 16 amino acids. The CDR3 bases are TGCGCCAGCAGCCTACTTACAGGGGGCGAGGGCTACGAGCAGTACTTC. The encoded protein is CASSLLTGGEGYEQYF.

This clonotype was seen a few times. This sequence joins TRBV10-3 and TRBJ2-7; 8 nucleotides align to TRBD2. The germline V gene encodes CDR1 ENHRY and CDR2 SYGVKD. This CDR3 comprises 17 residues. After removal of 1 base from V and 0 bases from J, the junction contained 8 bases not matched to a gene. The CDR3 nucleotides are TGTGCCATCAGTGAGTGGTGGGGTAGCGGGGACTCCTACGAGCAGTACTTC. It yields the protein CAISEWWGSGDSYEQYF.

This clonotype was found many times. V and J are TRBV7-2 and TRBJ2-5; TRBD2 might be the D (6 bases). This CDR3 is built from 15 residues. V gave up 3 bases and J gave up 0 bases, with 11 bases separating them. Per germline, CDR1 SGHTA and CDR2 FQGNSA. The CDR3, as DNA: TGTGCCAGCAGCTTCGTAGCGGCCAACCAAGAGACCCAGTACTTC. Protein: CASSFVAANQETQYF.

The chain links TRBV24-1 to TRBJ1-2; TRBD1 aligns across 11 bases. With 4 bases clipped from V and 1 base from J, the junction kept 7 bases outside the gene matches. CDR3 length: 17 residues. CDR1 is KGHDR and CDR2 is SFDVKD in the germline V gene. Here the CDR3 reads CATSDRGQGGHNYGYTF. The CDR3 nucleotides read TGTGCCACCAGTGACCGGGGACAGGGGGGCCATAACTATGGCTACACCTTC.

In its sample, this clonotype was seen many times. The gene calls are TRBV28 and TRBJ2-7; D perhaps matches TRBD1 (6 bases). The CDR3 has 12 amino acids. Germline CDR1 MDHEN, CDR2 SYDVKM. Trimming took 8 bases from V and 4 from J, leaving 12 bases between them. CDR3 sequence reads: CASGTQGYEQYF. The CDR3 DNA sequence: TGTGCCAGCGGAACACAGGGATACGAGCAGTACTTC.

The chain couples TRBV20-1 to TRBJ2-5; the D gene could be TRBD1 or TRBD2 (6 bases each). The germline V and J ends were trimmed by 0 bases and 5 bases, with 16 bases remaining between them. Germline CDR1 is DFQATT and CDR2 is SNEGSKA (reference sequence). The CDR3 totals 15 residues. DNA for the CDR3: TGCAGTGCTAGAGATGTATTCAAAGGGGGGGAGACCCAGTACTTC. Its translation: CSARDVFKGGETQYF.

This clonotype was counted ten times or more. This chain joins TRBV12-3 or TRBV12-4 and TRBJ1-5, with D hard to call. The V end was cut by 0 bases, the J end by 6 bases, with 6 bases between. The CDR3 is 13 amino acids. The CDR3, as DNA: TGTGCCAGCAGTTTAGCGGACGGTCAGCCCCAGCATTTT. Amino acid sequence: CASSLADGQPQHF.

This clonotype was recorded a few times. This chain connects TRBV14 to TRBJ1-4; no clear D gene. Germline V lookup: CDR1 SGHDN, CDR2 FVKESK. The V gene lost 4 bases and the J gene lost 8 bases, with 20 bases spanning the gap. This CDR3 spans 16 amino acids. The CDR3 loop reads CASSPAPGPSGEKLFF. CDR3 coding DNA: TGTGCCAGCAGCCCCGCACCGGGTCCAAGTGGGGAAAAACTGTTTTTT.

This clonotype was detected only a few times. V is TRBV19 and J is TRBJ2-4, with a tentative D call TRBD1 (5 bases). Per the germline V gene, CDR1 is LNHDA and CDR2 is SQIVND (reference sequence). V lost 5 bases, J lost 5 bases, and 10 bases lay in between. The CDR3 is 13 amino acids. CDR3 loop: CASSQGPQNIQYF. As DNA, the CDR3 is TGTGCCAGTAGTCAGGGCCCTCAAAACATTCAGTACTTC.

This clonotype was observed a handful of times. The chain couples TRBV7-9 to TRBJ2-2; no clear D. The germline V gene has CDR1 SEHNR and CDR2 FQNEAQ (reference sequence). The CDR3 length is 17 residues. V was trimmed by 4 bases and J by 4 bases, leaving 19 bases between them. For the CDR3, the DNA is TGTGCCAGCAGCTCGTTCGGGTTTCGCGGAAGCACCGGGGAGCTGTTTTTT. It is translated as CASSSFGFRGSTGELFF.